Shown below are 30 T cell receptor beta chains from a single sample sequenced in a study of shared clonotypes between healthy human individuals. Data came from immunoSEQ multiplex PCR; TCRdb stores just in-frame clones and leaves some out. This repertoire shows around 88,000 clones, approximately 70% found once; its top ten account for 50%. Sequencing was carried out using memory CD8+ T cells sorted from blood. Subset in this sample: CD45RO+ cells pooled with CCR7-negative TemRA cells. Receptor source: a man younger than 45 in good health.

The rearrangement joins TRBV7-9 to TRBJ2-2; the D gene could be TRBD1 or TRBD2 (6 bases each). The CDR3 runs 15 residues. Per the germline V gene, CDR1 is SEHNR and CDR2 is FQNEAQ (reference sequence). The V end was cut by 1 base, the J end by 4 bases, with 10 bases between. CDR3 protein: CASSLEGGVTGELFF. Here the CDR3 DNA reads TGTGCCAGCAGCTTAGAGGGGGGCGTCACCGGGGAGCTGTTTTTT.

This clone was found a few times. The J gene is TRBJ1-2, the V gene TRBV28; D gene unclear. The V gene's germline CDR1 is MDHEN and CDR2 SYDVKM. The CDR3 is 13 amino acids. V gave up 7 bases and J gave up 1 base, with 10 bases separating them. The CDR3 region is CASMKDGNYGYTF. DNA for the CDR3: TGTGCCAGCATGAAGGATGGTAACTATGGCTACACCTTC.

The chain has TRBV7-6 and TRBJ1-1; possibly TRBD1 for D (5 bases). V was pared by 4 bases and J by 1 base, with 10 bases between. This CDR3 is 14 amino acids long. Germline V lookup: CDR1 SGHVS, CDR2 FNYEAQ. The CDR3 here is CASSSGLSNTEAFF. The CDR3 DNA reads as TGTGCCAGCAGCTCGGGACTCTCGAACACTGAAGCTTTCTTT.

This clone was recorded at least ten times. The chain employs TRBV10-3 and TRBJ2-7; perhaps D is TRBD1 or TRBD2 (5 bases each). Germline CDR1 ENHRY, CDR2 SYGVKD. CDR3 size: 12 residues. Trimming cost V 8 bases and J 2 bases, with 10 bases left between them. The CDR3 DNA sequence: TGTGCCATCCGGGACGGAACCTACGAGCAGTACTTC. The encoded protein is CAIRDGTYEQYF.

The chain uses TRBV29-1 and TRBJ1-1; D is unclear. Germline V lookup: CDR1 SQVTM, CDR2 ANQGSEA. V lost 0 bases to trimming and J lost 4 bases, with 12 bases between them. This CDR3 comprises 14 residues. This CDR3 is CSVEDRPVGTEAFF. The CDR3 DNA sequence: TGCAGCGTTGAAGACCGGCCAGTGGGCACTGAAGCTTTCTTT.

In this sample, this clone turned up a few times. V is TRBV28 and J is TRBJ2-7; weak D call: TRBD1 (6 bases). Germline loops: CDR1 MDHEN, CDR2 SYDVKM. CDR3 length: 12 amino acids. The germline V and J ends were trimmed by 7 bases and 3 bases, with 10 bases remaining between them. Here the CDR3 reads CASTRTDYEQYF. The DNA of the CDR3 is TGTGCCAGCACCCGGACAGACTACGAGCAGTACTTC. The variable domain in full, completed from reference TRBV28 and TRBJ2-7, reads DVKVTQSSRYLVKRTGEKVFLECVQDMDHENMFWYRQDPGLGLRLIYFSYDVKMKEKGDIPEGYSVSREKKERFSLILESASTNQTSMYLCASTRTDYEQYFGPGTRLTVT.

This clone was recorded only once. The CDR3 sequence: CASSRFTGTRKDEQYF. The CDR3 bases are TGCGCCAGCAGCCGTTTCACCGGGACAAGGAAAGACGAGCAGTACTTC. The J gene is TRBJ2-7, the V gene TRBV5-1; possibly TRBD1 for D (6 bases). With 4 bases removed from V and 5 bases from J, the gap between germline ends came to 22 bases. The CDR3 has 16 amino acids. Germline lookup yields CDR1 SGHRS and CDR2 YFSETQ.

The chain is built from TRBV5-4 and TRBJ2-1, with 12 bases matching TRBD2. The CDR3 is 15 residues long. Germline V gives CDR1 SGHNT, CDR2 YYREEE (reference sequence). V was pared by 0 bases and J by 9 bases, with 4 bases of the junction left unmatched. CDR3: CASSLELAGGGEQFF. For the CDR3, the DNA is TGTGCCAGCAGCTTGGAACTAGCGGGAGGTGGTGAGCAGTTCTTC.

This sequence joins TRBV6-1 and TRBJ2-2; D gene uncertain. The ends were cut back, 2 bases at V and 6 bases at J, with 16 bases in the middle. The CDR3 length is 16 residues. Germline V gene sequence: CDR1 MNHNS, CDR2 SASEGT. Written as DNA, the CDR3 is TGTGCCAGCAGTGAATACCCCCAGCAAGGGCCCGGGGAGCTGTTTTTT. Translation: CASSEYPQQGPGELFF.

The V and J genes are TRBV2 and TRBJ1-1; the match to TRBD1 covers 7 bases. This CDR3 spans 13 amino acids. Germline V gene lookup returns CDR1 SNHLY and CDR2 FYNNEI. V gave up 10 bases and J gave up 3 bases; unmatched junction bases: 8. The CDR3 region has the DNA TGTGCCACGCAAGACAGGGAGGACACTGAAGCTTTCTTT. Protein product: CATQDREDTEAFF.

J is TRBJ2-2 and V is TRBV5-5; D ambiguous. This CDR3 spans 17 amino acids. Trimming removed 4 bases from V and 4 bases from J, with 20 bases in between. The V gene's germline CDR1 is SGHKS and CDR2 YYEKEE (reference sequence). The CDR3 sequence is CASSLPGPDWATGELFF. Written as DNA, the CDR3 is TGTGCCAGCAGCCTCCCCGGGCCTGATTGGGCCACCGGGGAGCTGTTTTTT. Using reference TRBV5-5 and TRBJ2-2 for the parts outside the CDR3, the full variable domain is DAGVTQSPTHLIKTRGQQVTLRCSPISGHKSVSWYQQVLGQGPQFIFQYYEKEERGRGNFPDRFSARQFPNYSSELNVNALLLGDSALYLCASSLPGPDWATGELFFGEGSRLTVL.

This clone was counted only a few times. This chain links TRBV6-1 with TRBJ1-2, with D maybe TRBD1 (5 bases). Germline-derived CDR1 and CDR2 are MNHNS and SASEGT. Trimming left V 6 bases short and J 4 bases short, with 15 bases between. This CDR3 has 14 residues. CDR3 in DNA: TGTGCCAGCAGCGCAGGGAGGGCGACCTATGGCTACACCTTC. Translation: CASSAGRATYGYTF.

This chain connects TRBV19 to TRBJ2-1; the D is unclear. The CDR3 loop spans 15 amino acids. Germline CDR1 and CDR2: LNHDA and SQIVND (reference sequence). V was trimmed by 5 bases and J by 2 bases, leaving 13 bases between them. The CDR3 region has the DNA TGTGCCAGTAGTCCCAGAGAGTCCACCTACAATGAGCAGTTCTTC. Protein sequence: CASSPRESTYNEQFF.

V is TRBV6-4 and J is TRBJ2-4; 12 bases align to TRBD1. Trimming cost V 0 bases and J 3 bases; bases outside gene matches: 12. Germline V gives CDR1 MRHNA, CDR2 SNTAGT. This CDR3 has 20 residues. The CDR3 nucleotides read TGTGCCAGCAGTGACTCTCGGCGGGACAGGGGGCCCTTACTCAAAAACATTCAGTACTTC. Its protein product is CASSDSRRDRGPLLKNIQYF.

The gene calls are TRBV29-1 and TRBJ2-7; TRBD1 agrees at 11 bases. The CDR3 has 15 amino acids. The V gene end was trimmed by 6 bases and the J gene end by 5 bases; junction bases not matched to a gene: 12. Germline V gene sequence: CDR1 SQVTM, CDR2 ANQGSEA. The CDR3, as DNA: TGCAGCGTATCCCATTCCGGGACAGGGGGTCACGAGCAGTACTTC. Amino acid sequence: CSVSHSGTGGHEQYF.

This clone was counted many times. The CDR3, as DNA: TGTGCCATCTTAGAGGGGGTAATCACAGATACGCAGTATTTT. Translation: CAILEGVITDTQYF. The gene calls are TRBV2 and TRBJ2-3; D may be TRBD1 (6 bases). V was clipped by 10 bases and J by 2 bases, with 16 bases between them. Germline CDR1 is SNHLY and CDR2 is FYNNEI. This CDR3 comprises 14 residues.

The chain has TRBV10-3 and TRBJ1-2, with 7 nucleotides matching TRBD1. The junction had 5 bases not matched to a gene; V was cut back by 3 bases and J by 4 bases. The CDR3 extends over 14 amino acids. Per germline, CDR1 ENHRY and CDR2 SYGVKD. Here the CDR3 reads CAISDDRAGYGYTF. CDR3 bases: TGTGCCATCAGTGACGACAGGGCCGGCTATGGCTACACCTTC.

This clone was found a few times. The V call is TRBV27, the J call TRBJ2-7; 9 bases are shared with TRBD1. Germline CDR1 is MNHEY and CDR2 is SMNVEV (reference sequence). V was clipped by 2 bases and J by 2 bases; unmatched bases: 4. The length of the CDR3 is 15 residues. CDR3 in DNA: TGTGCCAGCAGTTTACTGGGACAGGGAGCCTACGAGCAGTACTTC. Protein: CASSLLGQGAYEQYF.

V is TRBV5-5 and J is TRBJ1-4; D unclear. The V end was cut by 2 bases, the J end by 5 bases, with 7 bases between. CDR3 length equals 13 residues. The germline gives CDR1 SGHKS, CDR2 YYEKEE (reference sequence). The CDR3 loop is CASSFASNEKLFF. CDR3 sequence (DNA): TGTGCCAGCAGCTTTGCCTCCAATGAAAAACTGTTTTTT.

The table lists this clone with a count of one. The rearrangement uses TRBV7-6 and TRBJ1-3; no clear D. Germline V gene lookup returns CDR1 SGHVS and CDR2 FNYEAQ. The CDR3 runs to 15 residues. Trimming cost V 5 bases and J 4 bases, with 15 bases left between them. CDR3 region: CASSTPRGSGNTIYF. In nucleotides, the CDR3 is TGTGCCAGCAGCACACCCCGGGGATCAGGAAACACCATATATTTT.

The chain combines TRBV7-2 with TRBJ1-1, with a weak D call TRBD1 (5 bases). Germline V gives CDR1 SGHTA, CDR2 FQGNSA. V lost 0 bases and J lost 5, with 16 bases in between. The CDR3 is made up of 16 amino acids. The CDR3 nucleotides are TGTGCCAGCAGCTTAGCGCTAGGGGACGGAGGGACTGAAGCTTTCTTT. Amino acid sequence: CASSLALGDGGTEAFF.

The chain has TRBV25-1 and TRBJ1-1, with TRBD1 identical over 8 bases. CDR1 and CDR2 (germline): MGHDK, SYGVNS. The CDR3 length is 14 residues. Germline trimming cut 3 bases from V and 7 bases from J; bases unmatched to any gene: 7. This CDR3 is CASSDPGGFHEAFF. DNA for the CDR3: TGTGCCAGCAGTGACCCAGGGGGCTTTCATGAAGCTTTCTTT. Based on the CDR3 plus reference TRBV25-1 and TRBJ1-1, the full variable domain is EADIYQTPRYLVIGTGKKITLECSQTMGHDKMYWYQQDPGMELHLIHYSYGVNSTEKGDLSSESTVSRIRTEHFPLTLESARPSHTSQYLCASSDPGGFHEAFFGQGTRLTVV.

In this sample, this clone turned up a few times. The limits of the CDR3 on the DNA are not certain, so only TCRdb's listed CDR3 is given. The chain recombines TRBV21-1 with TRBJ1-1; the table calls TRBD1, which could not be checked here. TRBV21-1 corresponds to a pseudogene. With termini counted, the CDR3 has 15 amino acids. The CDR3 protein is CASSKGFGTGAEAFF.

The CDR3 spells CASSYSPGLYNEQFF. The CDR3 bases are TGTGCCAGCAGTTACTCCCCAGGGCTCTACAATGAGCAGTTCTTC. The chain links TRBV6-5 to TRBJ2-1; tentative D call: TRBD1 (5 bases). Germline CDR1 MNHEY, CDR2 SVGAGI. The CDR3 consists of 15 residues. V shed 0 bases and J shed 3 bases, with 9 bases lying between them.

V is TRBV11-2 and J is TRBJ2-2; TRBD1 aligns across 10 bases. Germline trimming cut 0 bases from V and 6 bases from J; bases unmatched to any gene: 7. This CDR3 region has 17 residues. Germline V gene sequence: CDR1 SGHAT, CDR2 FQNNGV. The CDR3 DNA is TGTGCCAGCAGCTTAGATGGGGGACAGGGGTCCCCCGGGGAGCTGTTTTTT. This gives the protein CASSLDGGQGSPGELFF.

V usage is TRBV7-2 and J usage is TRBJ2-7, with 11 nucleotides matching TRBD2. Trimming removed 1 base from V and 2 bases from J; junction bases left unmatched: 1. Germline assignment: CDR1 SGHTA and CDR2 FQGNSA. This CDR3 has 15 residues. This chain's CDR3 is CASSLEGLAAYEQYF. The DNA of the CDR3 is TGTGCCAGCAGCTTAGAGGGACTAGCGGCCTACGAGCAGTACTTC.

The chain employs TRBV5-1 and TRBJ2-5; 8 nucleotides match TRBD1. This CDR3 is built from 14 residues. V shed 4 bases and J 3 bases; nucleotides not matched to a gene: 5. The V gene's germline CDR1 is SGHRS and CDR2 YFSETQ. CDR3 sequence (DNA): TGCGCCAGCAGCATAGGGACAGGTGAAGAGACCCAGTACTTC. Amino acid sequence: CASSIGTGEETQYF.

The chain employs TRBV14 and TRBJ2-7; perhaps D is TRBD1 or TRBD2 (5 bases each). V lost 4 bases, J lost 6 bases, and 13 bases lay in between. This CDR3 is built from 13 residues. CDR1 is SGHDN and CDR2 is FVKESK in the germline V gene. The CDR3: CASSPPGTPEQYF. CDR3 bases: TGTGCCAGCAGCCCCCCGGGGACCCCCGAGCAGTACTTC.

The chain has TRBV5-1 and TRBJ2-5, with TRBD2 identical over 8 bases. The CDR3 extends over 15 amino acids. Germline-derived CDR1 and CDR2 are SGHRS and YFSETQ. V gave up 4 bases and J gave up 0 bases; unmatched junction bases: 5. In nucleotides, the CDR3 is TGCGCCAGCAGCACGAAACTAGCGGACCAAGAGACCCAGTACTTC. Its protein is CASSTKLADQETQYF.

This clone was detected many times. Other DNA sequences in this sample translate to the same CDR3. The chain couples TRBV6-1 to TRBJ2-7; 10 bases agree with TRBD2. There are 15 residues in the CDR3. Trimming at V came to 1 base and at J to 0 bases, leaving 0 bases not matched to a gene. The germline V gene encodes CDR1 MNHNS and CDR2 SASEGT. This chain's CDR3 is CASSEGLAGSYEQYF. The DNA for the CDR3 is TGTGCCAGCAGTGAAGGACTAGCGGGCTCCTACGAGCAGTACTTC.